These T cell receptor beta chains were read from a single sample in a study of regulatory T cells in long-lasting Graves disease. MiXCR, run by TCRdb on the multiplex PCR reads, gives a single entry per CDR3 protein. The table includes over 350,000 distinct CDR3 sequences, less than 25% detected once. The specimen comprised peripheral blood mononuclear cells (PBMCs), sampled when the disease was refractory, from a patient treated with antithyroid drugs. The receptors shown here come from a female donor with Graves disease. Each CDR3 is given with its conserved first and last residue. A D gene is named only where the DNA matches it firmly. Clone sizes are given selectively: once, few, many, or a class where the clone is expanded.

j_call d_call cdr3_length v_call clone_size cdr3_nt cdr3_aa
TRBJ2-5 . 12 TRBV5-1 . TGCGCCAGCTTCGCCGGTGAAGAGACCCAGTACTTC CASFAGEETQYF
TRBJ2-7 TRBD2 15 TRBV7-2 many TGTGCCAGCAGCGTTACTAGCGGGGGCCCCTACGAGCAGTACTTC CASSVTSGGPYEQYF
TRBJ2-5 . 18 TRBV27 . TGTGCCAGCAGTGTCGGACTAGTAGGGGGGGAGGTGGTGGAGGCCCAGTACTTC CASSVGLVGGEVVEAQYF
TRBJ2-4 TRBD1 14 TRBV6-2/TRBV6-3 many TGTGCCAGCAGTTCGGGACAGGGGTGGAACATTCAGTACTTC CASSSGQGWNIQYF
TRBJ1-4 . 10 TRBV10-2 few TGCGCCAGCAAGGATGAAAAACTGTTTTTT CASKDEKLFF
TRBJ1-5 TRBD1 13 TRBV29-1 many TGCAGCGTAGGGACAGGGGGAGATCAGCCCCAGCATTTT CSVGTGGDQPQHF
TRBJ2-7 TRBD1 14 TRBV2 many TGTGCCAGCAGAGACAGGGTCCGCGATGACGAGCAGTACTTC CASRDRVRDDEQYF
TRBJ1-6 TRBD1 15 TRBV28 many TGTGCCAGCAGTTTAGAGAGACAGGGGTATTCACCCCTCCACTTT CASSLERQGYSPLHF
TRBJ1-3 . 13 TRBV7-2 . TGTGCCAGCAGGGCAGCCTCTGGAAACACCATATATTTT CASRAASGNTIYF
TRBJ2-3 . 13 TRBV27 . TGTGCCAGCAGGACCTACTATGGGGATACGCAGTATTTT CASRTYYGDTQYF
TRBJ2-7 . 11 TRBV29-1 few TGCAGCTTCGTGACTAGCTACGAGCAGTACTTC CSFVTSYEQYF
TRBJ1-5 . 15 TRBV12-3/TRBV12-4 many TGTGCCAGCAGTTCCTTACAGGGCCACAATCAGCCCCAGCATTTT CASSSLQGHNQPQHF
TRBJ1-4 . 14 TRBV12-3/TRBV12-4 . TGTGCCAGCAGTTTTCAAGGGGGAGGTGAAAAACTGTTTTTT CASSFQGGGEKLFF
TRBJ2-5 TRBD2 19 TRBV4-1 . TGCGCCAGCAGCCAAGTAATGATAGCTAGCGGGAGCCTCCAAGAGACCCAGTACTTC CASSQVMIASGSLQETQYF
TRBJ2-7 TRBD2 16 TRBV18 . TGTGCCAGCTCACCTTCACACGGGACTAGCGGATACGAGCAGTACTTC CASSPSHGTSGYEQYF
TRBJ1-2 TRBD1 13 TRBV20-1 few TGCAGTGCTGGACAGGGAAGGAACTATGGCTACACCTTC CSAGQGRNYGYTF
TRBJ1-2 TRBD1 14 TRBV5-1 few TGCGCCAGCAGCGGGACAGGGGACAACTATGGCTACACCTTC CASSGTGDNYGYTF
TRBJ2-7 . 12 TRBV12-3/TRBV12-4 many TGTGCCAGCAGTTTATTGGGGTGGTGGCAGTACTTC CASSLLGWWQYF
TRBJ1-5 TRBD1 17 TRBV6-1 many TGTGCCAGCAGGACAAACAGGGGGCGATGGAGCAATCAGCCCCAGCATTTT CASRTNRGRWSNQPQHF
TRBJ2-2 TRBD2 15 TRBV9 . TGTGCCAGCAGCGAACTAGCGGGAAGCACCGGGGAGCTGTTTTTT CASSELAGSTGELFF
TRBJ2-2 . 14 TRBV29-1 few TGCAGCGTCAAAAGGGCTGCGGGCACCGGGGAGCTGTTTTTT CSVKRAAGTGELFF
TRBJ1-4 TRBD1 15 TRBV3-1 many TGTGCCAGCAGCCTCGCCGGGACAGGGGGTGAAAAACTGTTTTTT CASSLAGTGGEKLFF
TRBJ2-2 . 13 TRBV29-1 . TGCAGCGGGGCTAGCGTCGACACCGGGGAGCTGTTTTTT CSGASVDTGELFF
TRBJ2-7 . 13 TRBV15 few TGTGCCACCAGCAGAGTTCGGGACGGGAGCTCCCACTTC CATSRVRDGSSHF
TRBJ1-2 TRBD1 16 TRBV2 many TGTGCCAGCATCAATAGACCGGGACAGGGGGCGGGTGGCTACACCTTC CASINRPGQGAGGYTF
TRBJ1-5 . 12 TRBV6-1 . TGTGCCAGCACCTATTGGGGCCGACCCCAGCATTTT CASTYWGRPQHF
TRBJ2-7 TRBD1 14 TRBV10-1 many TGCGCCAGCCGACGGACAGGGGGACGCTACGAGCAGTACTTC CASRRTGGRYEQYF
TRBJ2-5 . 17 TRBV6-5 many TGTGCCAGCAGTTACCGGACGAAATACAGGGAAGAAGAGACCCAGTACTTC CASSYRTKYREEETQYF
TRBJ2-7 . 13 TRBV6-5 many TGTGCCAGCAGTTACGACGCGGCCTACGAGCAGTACTTC CASSYDAAYEQYF
TRBJ1-5 . 16 TRBV19 once TGTGCCAGTAGCCATGGGAGGCAGGGAGGGAATCAGCCCCAGCATTTT CASSHGRQGGNQPQHF
TRBJ2-7 . 13 TRBV27 . TGTGCCAGCAGTTTTCGCCTTTCCTACGAGCAGTACTTC CASSFRLSYEQYF
TRBJ1-2 . 12 TRBV3-1 many TGTGCCAGCAGCGACAGATCCTATGGCTACACCTTC CASSDRSYGYTF
TRBJ2-2 . 14 TRBV5-4 few TGTGCCAGCAGCTCCTCAGGGAATTCTGGGGAGCTGTTTTTT CASSSSGNSGELFF
TRBJ2-7 . 13 TRBV2 many TGTGCCCCAGAGGGAGGAGCCCCCTACGAGCAGTACTTC CAPEGGAPYEQYF
TRBJ2-7 TRBD1 15 TRBV20-1 many TGCAGTGCTAGACCCCCCGTGACAGGGACCTACGAGCAGTACTTC CSARPPVTGTYEQYF
TRBJ2-2 . 15 TRBV6-1 many TGTGCCAGCAGGACTCAAGCCTCCAACACCGGGGAGCTGTTTTTT CASRTQASNTGELFF
TRBJ2-5 TRBD1 15 TRBV20-1 few TGCAGTGCTAGAAACCCTAGGGGGCTAGCAGGGACCCAGTACTTC CSARNPRGLAGTQYF
TRBJ2-2 TRBD2 14 TRBV20-1 few TGCAGTACTCGGACTAGCGGGAGCACCGGGGAGCTGTTTTTT CSTRTSGSTGELFF
TRBJ2-7 . 11 TRBV20-1 few TGCAGTGCTAGCGTGGGCTACGAGCAGTACTTC CSASVGYEQYF
TRBJ2-6 . 15 TRBV2 few TGTGCCAGCAGTGAAGAAGGGTTCGGGGCCAACGTCCTGACTTTC CASSEEGFGANVLTF
TRBJ2-3 . 13 TRBV6-2/TRBV6-3 few TGTGCCAGCAGTTCCGCCCGACTGATAACGCAGTATTTT CASSSARLITQYF
TRBJ2-7 . 10 TRBV29-1 few TGCAGCGTCCGGCTGGACGAGCAGTACTTC CSVRLDEQYF
TRBJ2-5 . 11 TRBV4-2 . TGTGCCAGCAGCCTTTTTGGGACCCAGTACTTC CASSLFGTQYF
TRBJ1-6 . 15 TRBV7-6 . TGTGCCAGCAGCTTAGCGCTGGGCATCAATTCACCCCTCCACTTT CASSLALGINSPLHF
TRBJ1-1 . 12 TRBV12-3/TRBV12-4 many TGTGCCTGCTCCGGGACATACACTGAAGCTTTCTTT CACSGTYTEAFF
TRBJ1-2 . 13 TRBV6-2/TRBV6-3 . TGTGCCAGCAAATCTCATGGCGTCTATGGCTACACCTTC CASKSHGVYGYTF
TRBJ2-2 . 15 TRBV6-1 . TGTGCCAGCAGTCGGGACACCTTGAACACCGGGGAGCTGTTTTTT CASSRDTLNTGELFF
TRBJ1-1 . 11 TRBV6-5 many TGTGCCAGCAGTTCAAGATCAGAAGCTTTCTTT CASSSRSEAFF